A single sample is the source of the 19 T cell receptor beta chains below, sequenced in a study of vaccination and CD4 T cells after COVID-19. CD4+ T cells that had been cultured provided DNA sequenced with the Oncomine TCR Beta short-read assay. TCRdb ran MiXCR on the PCR reads and lists one entry per CDR3 protein. This table holds over 10,000 distinct CDR3 sequences, approximately 80% found once. The treatment: approximately nine-day PBMC culture with coronavirus spike peptide pools or control peptides (ViraFEST assay). These receptors' targets are unknown. The sequencing sample was made of CD4+ T cells from blood, cultured in vitro. The receptors shown here come from a human donor who had recovered from COVID-19.

The V and J genes are TRBV6-2 or TRBV6-3 and TRBJ2-1; maybe TRBD1 (5 bases). The V gene's germline CDR1 is MNHEY and CDR2 SVGEGT. The length of the CDR3 is 13 residues. The V end lost 4 bases, the J end lost 9 bases, and 13 bases lay between the germline ends. CDR3 coding DNA: TGTGCCAGCAGTTCCTCAGGGTTATCTGAGCAGTTCTTC. Protein product: CASSSSGLSEQFF.

V is TRBV20-1 and J is TRBJ1-5, with TRBD1 matching 9 bases. J was trimmed by 6 bases and V by 4 bases; bases with no gene match: 4. This CDR3 contains 13 residues. Germline V gene sequence: CDR1 DFQATT, CDR2 SNEGSKA (reference sequence). For the CDR3, the DNA is TGCAGTGCTAAACAGGGGGCGGGTCAGCCCCAGCATTTT. Translation gives CSAKQGAGQPQHF.

The chain joins TRBV6-1 to TRBJ1-6; no clear D. V lost 6 bases and J lost 3, with 12 bases in between. The CDR3 contains 15 residues. Germline CDR1 and CDR2: MNHNS and SASEGT. The CDR3 loop is CASRPRALYNSPLHF. CDR3 in DNA: TGTGCCAGCAGACCCCGGGCCCTCTATAATTCACCCCTCCACTTT.

The rearrangement links TRBV7-2 to TRBJ1-2; TRBD1 is a possible D gene (5 bases). Between the trimmed V and J ends, which lost 0 bases and 8 bases, there was a span of 16 bases. CDR1 is SGHTA, CDR2 FQGNSA, per germline. This CDR3 is built from 15 residues. Here the CDR3 DNA reads TGTGCCAGCAGCTTAGCGGGGGAGCGCGCGCGAGGCTACACCTTC. Protein: CASSLAGERARGYTF.

The chain carries TRBV6-2 or TRBV6-3 and TRBJ2-5; D is ambiguous. V lost 6 bases, J lost 9 bases, and 20 bases lay in between. This CDR3 has 14 amino acids. CDR1 and CDR2 from the germline V gene are MNHEY and SVGEGT. The CDR3 is CASRSTRTKLSQYF. The DNA of the CDR3 is TGTGCCAGCAGATCAACGCGAACTAAGCTCTCCCAGTACTTC.

This chain connects TRBV19 to TRBJ1-2, with D tentatively TRBD1 (5 bases). V lost 6 bases to trimming and J lost 3 bases, with 11 bases between them. The germline V gene has CDR1 LNHDA and CDR2 SQIVND (reference sequence). The CDR3 is 13 residues long. CDR3 coding DNA: TGTGCCAGTAGGCCGACGGGGGACTATGGCTACACCTTC. It is translated as CASRPTGDYGYTF.

There are a few counts of this clonotype. The rearrangement joins TRBV29-1 to TRBJ1-2; TRBD1 might be the D (5 bases). Germline CDR1 reads SQVTM; CDR2 reads ANQGSEA. The CDR3 has 15 amino acids. The V and J ends lost 0 bases and 4 bases respectively, with 15 bases between them. The CDR3 bases are TGCAGCGTTGAAGATCGGCGGGGGGTGAGCTATGGCTACACCTTC. It codes for CSVEDRRGVSYGYTF.

This chain connects TRBV20-1 to TRBJ1-6, with D tentatively TRBD1 (5 bases). Per the germline V gene, CDR1 is DFQATT and CDR2 is SNEGSKA (reference sequence). The CDR3 consists of 14 residues. The germline V and J ends were trimmed by 3 bases and 7 bases, with 13 bases remaining between them. The DNA of the CDR3 is TGCAGTGCTAGTTACGACAGATCAAATTCACCCCTCCACTTT. It translates to CSASYDRSNSPLHF.

The CDR3 is CASTAGRNYGYTF. For the CDR3, the DNA is TGTGCCAGCACCGCAGGTCGGAACTATGGCTACACCTTC. The V gene is TRBV7-2, the J gene TRBJ1-2; D remains ambiguous. Germline CDR1 reads SGHTA; CDR2 reads FQGNSA. V dropped 7 bases and J dropped 2 bases, with 11 bases sitting between them. The CDR3 is made up of 13 amino acids.

The chain has TRBV27 and TRBJ2-7; 7 bases line up with TRBD2. The CDR3 extends over 18 amino acids. Germline lookup yields CDR1 MNHEY and CDR2 SMNVEV (reference sequence). V shed 6 bases, J shed 2 bases, and the junction held 19 bases outside the gene matches. This CDR3 is CASRLAGPSTLLTYEQYF. DNA for the CDR3: TGTGCCAGCAGGTTAGCGGGCCCCTCAACTCTATTAACCTACGAGCAGTACTTC.

In its sample, this clonotype was seen a few times. This chain links TRBV6-1 with TRBJ1-2; 8 bases align to TRBD1. J gave up 8 bases and V 5 bases, and 7 bases lay outside the gene matches. The CDR3 is made up of 13 amino acids. Looked up from germline, CDR1 is MNHNS and CDR2 is SASEGT. The CDR3 is CASSPQGVGGYTF. The CDR3 bases are TGTGCCAGCAGTCCACAGGGGGTCGGCGGCTACACCTTC.

The genes are TRBV7-2 and TRBJ1-1; D is ambiguous. The germline V gene encodes CDR1 SGHTA and CDR2 FQGNSA. Trimming took off 0 bases at V and 4 bases at J, with 12 bases between the two ends. The CDR3 spans 15 residues. CDR3: CASSLASSRSTEAFF. The DNA for the CDR3 is TGTGCCAGCAGCTTAGCTTCTAGTAGGTCCACTGAAGCTTTCTTT.

The chain employs TRBV19 and TRBJ1-5; D perhaps matches TRBD1 (5 bases). Germline V lookup: CDR1 LNHDA, CDR2 SQIVND (reference sequence). Trimming shortened V by 1 base and J by 6 bases, and 10 bases separated the two germline ends. The CDR3 extends over 14 amino acids. CDR3 residues: CASSIGGPGQPQHF. Here the CDR3 DNA reads TGTGCCAGTAGTATAGGGGGCCCCGGTCAGCCCCAGCATTTT.

The chain couples TRBV28 to TRBJ1-1, with no clear D. Germline V CDR1 and CDR2: MDHEN, SYDVKM. V lost 4 bases to trimming and J lost 11 bases, with 14 bases between them. The CDR3 is 12 amino acids. The CDR3 protein is CASSSSPRIAFF. CDR3 sequence (DNA): TGTGCCAGCAGTTCCAGCCCGCGGATTGCTTTCTTT.

The CDR3 here is CSAPQGTGETQYF. CDR3 nucleotide sequence: TGCAGTGCTCCCCAGGGGACCGGGGAGACCCAGTACTTC. The rearrangement links TRBV20-1 to TRBJ2-5; D is perhaps TRBD1 (6 bases). The CDR3 contains 13 residues. The germline CDR1 and CDR2 sequences are DFQATT and SNEGSKA (reference sequence). The V end lost 5 bases, the J end lost 5 bases, and 15 bases lay between the germline ends.

The chain uses TRBV6-1 and TRBJ2-3, with 12 bases lining up with TRBD2. This CDR3 has 19 residues. Germline lookup yields CDR1 MNHNS and CDR2 SASEGT. Trimming removed 7 bases from V and 5 bases from J; junction bases left unmatched: 19. This CDR3 reads CASTSHLAGGPFEGDTQYF. The CDR3 bases are TGTGCCAGCACATCACATCTAGCGGGAGGGCCTTTTGAAGGAGATACGCAGTATTTT.

The V and J genes are TRBV7-2 and TRBJ1-6; D perhaps matches TRBD1 (6 bases). The ends were cut back, 3 bases at V and 5 bases at J, with 14 bases in the middle. Per the germline V gene, CDR1 is SGHTA and CDR2 is FQGNSA. The CDR3 consists of 16 residues. CDR3 protein: CASSFGGGSNNSPLHF. The CDR3 coding sequence is TGTGCCAGCAGCTTCGGAGGGGGATCCAATAATTCACCCCTCCACTTT.

The chain links TRBV7-6 to TRBJ2-7; perhaps D is TRBD1 or TRBD2 (5 bases each). V was shortened by 1 base and J by 3 bases, with 16 bases between the two germline ends. The CDR3 is made up of 16 amino acids. Germline values: CDR1 SGHVS, CDR2 FNYEAQ. The CDR3 loop is CASSLDRSRGLYEQYF. Here the CDR3 DNA reads TGTGCCAGCAGCTTAGATCGGTCACGGGGCCTCTACGAGCAGTACTTC.

The gene calls are TRBV27 and TRBJ2-5; D tentatively reads TRBD1 or TRBD2 (5 bases each). Between the trimmed V and J ends, which lost 1 base and 1 base, there was a span of 7 bases. Germline V gene data show CDR1 as MNHEY and CDR2 as SMNVEV (reference sequence). The CDR3 length is 14 residues. CDR3 loop: CASSLWGSQETQYF. The CDR3, as DNA: TGTGCCAGCAGTTTATGGGGGTCCCAAGAGACCCAGTACTTC.